Shown below are 30 T cell receptor beta chains from a single sample sequenced in a study of cytomegalovirus exposure and HLA in healthy donors. Primers included in the PCR were 60 Vbeta and 13 Jbeta primers. Here immunoSEQ multiplex PCR was the method, and the copy in TCRdb shows in-frame clones only, minus some. The top ten clones hold roughly 4% of a sample with approximately 120,000 clones, about 84% of them seen once. The sample taken for sequencing was PBMCs. The receptors originated from a man aged 35-49 years in good health and CMV-seronegative.

The chain couples TRBV27 to TRBJ1-6; D is possibly TRBD1 (5 bases). The germline CDR1 and CDR2 sequences are MNHEY and SMNVEV (reference sequence). With 6 bases removed from V and 0 bases from J, the gap between germline ends came to 12 bases. The CDR3 loop spans 16 amino acids. In DNA form, the CDR3 reads TGTGCCAGCAGAGCGGGGCGTAACTCCTATAATTCACCCCTCCACTTT. It translates to CASRAGRNSYNSPLHF.

This clone was found once. The chain links TRBV6-5 to TRBJ1-3; 8 bases align to TRBD1. V shed 5 bases and J 4 bases; nucleotides not matched to a gene: 7. Germline V CDR1 and CDR2: MNHEY, SVGAGI. The CDR3 runs to 15 residues. The CDR3 coding sequence is TGTGCCAGCAGTCGACAGGGGACAAGGGGAAACACCATATATTTT. Translation gives CASSRQGTRGNTIYF.

This rearrangement joins TRBV7-6 to TRBJ2-7, with a tentative D call TRBD1 (5 bases). Trimming removed 5 bases at V and 3 bases at J, with 14 bases between. Germline CDR1 SGHVS, CDR2 FNYEAQ. The CDR3 spans 14 residues. CDR3 in DNA: TGTGCCAGCAGCCCAGCAGGGCTGTACTACGAGCAGTACTTC. Amino acid sequence: CASSPAGLYYEQYF.

The chain recombines TRBV19 with TRBJ2-7, with TRBD1 identical over 12 bases. The CDR3 runs 15 residues. CDR1 LNHDA and CDR2 SQIVND come from the germline V gene (reference sequence). Germline trimming cut 3 bases from V and 4 bases from J; bases unmatched to any gene: 4. The CDR3 sequence is CASSIGTGGFYEQYF. CDR3 coding DNA: TGTGCCAGTAGTATTGGGACAGGGGGCTTTTACGAGCAGTACTTC.

V and J are TRBV4-2 and TRBJ1-1; tentative D call: TRBD1 (5 bases). Trimming stripped 0 bases from V and 7 bases from J, with 12 bases between. CDR3 size: 14 residues. The germline gives CDR1 LGHNA, CDR2 YNFKEQ. The CDR3 loop is CASSQDGRDGEAFF. The CDR3 DNA sequence: TGTGCCAGCAGCCAAGATGGGAGGGACGGTGAAGCTTTCTTT.

The rearrangement uses TRBV9 and TRBJ1-2; D ambiguous. Trimming pared 0 bases from V and 0 bases from J, leaving 6 bases between. The CDR3 has 14 residues. Germline values: CDR1 SGDLS, CDR2 YYNGEE. In nucleotides, the CDR3 is TGTGCCAGCAGCGTAGAGAGTTCTAACTATGGCTACACCTTC. Its translation: CASSVESSNYGYTF.

The chain combines TRBV7-6 with TRBJ2-7; no reliable D call. This CDR3 has 14 amino acids. Germline V CDR1 and CDR2: SGHVS, FNYEAQ. V was trimmed by 0 bases and J by 3 bases, leaving 9 bases between them. The CDR3: CASSLALQSYEQYF. CDR3 nucleotide sequence: TGTGCCAGCAGCTTAGCCCTACAGAGCTACGAGCAGTACTTC.

This clone was observed a few times. This chain links TRBV4-2 with TRBJ1-6; D unclear. Germline CDR1 LGHNA, CDR2 YNFKEQ. CDR3 length: 19 residues. The germline V and J ends were trimmed by 2 bases and 9 bases, with 26 bases remaining between them. CDR3 amino acids: CASSQSGVGLQRETSPLHF. The CDR3 DNA follows: TGTGCCAGCAGCCAATCCGGTGTGGGCTTACAGAGGGAGACTTCACCCCTCCACTTT.

This clone came up once. This rearrangement joins TRBV5-8 to TRBJ1-1; maybe TRBD1 (5 bases). Deletions cut 4 bases from V and 6 bases from J, with 13 bases between. In germline, CDR1 is SGHTS, CDR2 YDEGEE. The CDR3 has 13 amino acids. Here the CDR3 DNA reads TGTGCCAGCAGCCTCGAGCGACAGTCTGAAGCTTTCTTT. It specifies CASSLERQSEAFF.

This chain connects TRBV7-2 to TRBJ1-1, with 8 bases identical to TRBD1. The V gene end was trimmed by 0 bases and the J gene end by 1 base; junction bases not matched to a gene: 7. The CDR3 spans 17 residues. Germline V gene lookup returns CDR1 SGHTA and CDR2 FQGNSA. The CDR3 loop reads CASSLASSGGPNTEAFF. CDR3 sequence (DNA): TGTGCCAGCAGCTTAGCAAGTTCAGGGGGCCCGAACACTGAAGCTTTCTTT.

The chain links TRBV13 to TRBJ2-5, with 7 bases fitting TRBD1. Germline CDR1 PRHDT, CDR2 FYEKMQ (reference sequence). CDR3 length: 15 residues. V dropped 5 bases and J dropped 3; count of bases not matched to a gene: 9. The CDR3 DNA sequence: TGTGCCAGCAGCGGACACCTTGGGACAGAAGAGACCCAGTACTTC. Protein sequence: CASSGHLGTEETQYF.

V is TRBV28 and J is TRBJ1-6; 8 bases fit TRBD1. The junction had 10 bases not matched to a gene; V was cut back by 4 bases and J by 8 bases. From germline, CDR1 is MDHEN and CDR2 SYDVKM. The CDR3 has 16 residues. The DNA for the CDR3 is TGTGCCAGCAGTTCCACGGGAGACAGGGGATATTCACCCCTCCACTTT. Translation: CASSSTGDRGYSPLHF. Based on the CDR3 plus reference TRBV28 and TRBJ1-6, the full variable domain is DVKVTQSSRYLVKRTGEKVFLECVQDMDHENMFWYRQDPGLGLRLIYFSYDVKMKEKGDIPEGYSVSREKKERFSLILESASTNQTSMYLCASSSTGDRGYSPLHFGNGTRLTVT.

This rearrangement joins TRBV4-1 to TRBJ1-1, with 7 bases fitting TRBD1. Germline CDR1 and CDR2: MGHRA and YSYEKL. V lost 4 bases and J lost 8; bases outside the gene matches: 7. The CDR3 length is 13 residues. The DNA for the CDR3 is TGCGCCAGCAGCCTATTCACAGGGGTCGAAGCTTTCTTT. Translating gives CASSLFTGVEAFF.

The chain has TRBV2 and TRBJ2-3; 7 bases fit TRBD2. The germline V gene encodes CDR1 SNHLY and CDR2 FYNNEI. CDR3 length: 14 amino acids. V was clipped by 10 bases and J by 4 bases; unmatched bases: 11. The CDR3 nucleotides read TGTGCCACCCGGGGAGGGGTGAAGGCAGATACGCAGTATTTT. Its protein product is CATRGGVKADTQYF.

The chain uses TRBV6-5 and TRBJ1-1; maybe TRBD1 (6 bases). Trimming took off 11 bases at V and 11 bases at J, with 18 bases between the two ends. Germline lookup yields CDR1 MNHEY and CDR2 SVGAGI. The CDR3 runs 11 residues. The CDR3 is CAVLGGASAFF. CDR3 in DNA: TGTGCCGTCCTCGGGGGGGCATCCGCTTTCTTT.

The chain carries TRBV28 and TRBJ1-5; D is unclear. This CDR3 is built from 17 residues. CDR1 is MDHEN and CDR2 is SYDVKM in the germline V gene. Trimming pared 2 bases from V and 1 base from J, leaving 15 bases between. The CDR3 protein is CASSLGPGRGSNQPQHF. DNA of the CDR3: TGTGCCAGCAGTTTAGGGCCCGGACGAGGGAGCAATCAGCCCCAGCATTTT.

This clone has a single count. The chain has TRBV18 and TRBJ2-5; D might be TRBD1 (5 bases). CDR1 KGHSH and CDR2 LQKENI come from the germline V gene. Trimming cost V 1 base and J 3 bases, with 12 bases left between them. CDR3 size: 15 residues. The CDR3 reads CASSPQQDTKETQYF. In DNA, the CDR3 is TGTGCCAGCTCACCACAACAGGATACAAAAGAGACCCAGTACTTC.

The chain carries TRBV4-3 and TRBJ2-4; tentative D call: TRBD2 (7 bases). The CDR3 is made up of 15 amino acids. Germline CDR1 is LGHNA and CDR2 is YSLEER. V shed 0 bases and J shed 8 bases, with 14 bases lying between them. The CDR3 protein is CASSQDLQGGDIQYF. The DNA for the CDR3 is TGCGCCAGCAGCCAAGATTTACAGGGAGGGGACATTCAGTACTTC.

This clone was seen once. The chain combines TRBV5-6 with TRBJ1-1; D may be TRBD1 (5 bases). V was pared by 2 bases and J by 5 bases, with 13 bases between. The CDR3 loop spans 14 amino acids. The germline CDR1 and CDR2 sequences are SGHDT and YYEEEE. The CDR3 nucleotides are TGTGCCAGCAGCTTCAGGGAAGGAGGGACTGAAGCTTTCTTT. Protein sequence: CASSFREGGTEAFF.

This clone turned up a few times. J is TRBJ2-7 and V is TRBV9, with a possible D match to TRBD1 (6 bases). Looked up from germline, CDR1 is SGDLS and CDR2 is YYNGEE. This CDR3 is 16 amino acids long. Trimming took 0 bases from V and 5 from J, leaving 18 bases between them. The CDR3, as DNA: TGTGCCAGCAGCGTAGGGGGCAACGACAGGCCTGACGAGCAGTACTTC. This gives the protein CASSVGGNDRPDEQYF.

V and J are TRBV5-4 and TRBJ1-2; D unresolved. V was cut by 0 bases and J by 7 bases, with 10 bases left in between. This CDR3 is built from 13 residues. Germline assignment: CDR1 SGHNT and CDR2 YYREEE (reference sequence). CDR3 in amino acids: CASSLAAGGGYTF. The CDR3 DNA reads as TGTGCCAGCAGCTTGGCCGCGGGTGGTGGCTACACCTTC.

The V call is TRBV5-1, the J call TRBJ1-1; possibly TRBD1 for D (6 bases). V dropped 4 bases and J dropped 4 bases, with 17 bases sitting between them. There are 15 residues in the CDR3. In germline, CDR1 is SGHRS, CDR2 YFSETQ. Here the CDR3 DNA reads TGCGCCAGCAGCCCGGCGGGGGACAAGGGCACTGAAGCTTTCTTT. Amino acids: CASSPAGDKGTEAFF.

This clone was seen only once. For the CDR3, the DNA is TGTGCCAGCAGCTTACTCTCGACAGGGACTAATGAAAAACTGTTTTTT. Translation: CASSLLSTGTNEKLFF. The V gene is TRBV5-6, the J gene TRBJ1-4, with 7 bases fitting TRBD1. CDR3 length equals 16 residues. In germline, CDR1 is SGHDT, CDR2 YYEEEE. V trimming: 2 bases; J trimming: 2 bases; junction bases outside the gene matches: 6.

The CDR3 nucleotides read TGTGCCAGCAGCGCTCTGCCCGGCGGGGCCTCGAACACCGGGGAGCTGTTTTTT. Translating gives CASSALPGGASNTGELFF. This chain joins TRBV9 and TRBJ2-2, with D tentatively TRBD2 (6 bases). CDR1 SGDLS and CDR2 YYNGEE come from the germline V gene. Deletions cut 3 bases from V and 0 bases from J, with 18 bases between. CDR3 length: 18 residues.

This chain joins TRBV18 and TRBJ1-3; D is possibly TRBD1 (6 bases). V lost 3 bases, J lost 0 bases, and 9 bases lay in between. In germline, CDR1 is KGHSH, CDR2 LQKENI. The CDR3 extends over 15 amino acids. In DNA, the CDR3 is TGTGCCAGCTCACCTTGGGACACCTCTGGAAACACCATATATTTT. It is translated as CASSPWDTSGNTIYF.

The chain joins TRBV7-2 to TRBJ2-1; TRBD2 matches 7 bases. Germline V gives CDR1 SGHTA, CDR2 FQGNSA. The CDR3 has 15 residues. After removal of 5 bases from V and 1 base from J, the junction contained 5 bases not matched to a gene. The CDR3 sequence: CASSSSGPSYNEQFF. In DNA form, the CDR3 reads TGTGCCAGCAGCAGTAGCGGGCCTTCCTACAATGAGCAGTTCTTC.

The chain employs TRBV4-1 and TRBJ1-3; 7 bases line up with TRBD1. CDR1 and CDR2 from the germline V gene are MGHRA and YSYEKL. The ends lost 5 bases at V and 4 bases at J; junction bases unmatched: 14. The CDR3 loop spans 17 amino acids. In DNA, the CDR3 is TGCGCCAGCAGCTCCATAGGGGGCCAAGGAGGCGGAAACACCATATATTTT. Translated, it gives CASSSIGGQGGGNTIYF.

The V gene is TRBV7-6, the J gene TRBJ2-3; 7 bases are shared with TRBD1. This CDR3 contains 16 residues. Germline values: CDR1 SGHVS, CDR2 FNYEAQ. J lost 2 bases, V lost 2 bases, and 7 bases had no gene match. This CDR3 reads CASSLRAGTATDTQYF. For the CDR3, the DNA is TGTGCCAGCAGCTTAAGAGCCGGGACAGCCACAGATACGCAGTATTTT.

The chain couples TRBV28 to TRBJ2-5; D gene unclear. From germline, CDR1 is MDHEN and CDR2 SYDVKM. With 4 bases removed from V and 5 bases from J, the gap between germline ends came to 11 bases. The CDR3 consists of 13 residues. In nucleotides, the CDR3 is TGTGCCAGCAGTTCATCCTCGGAGGAGACCCAGTACTTC. Its translation: CASSSSSEETQYF.

Here the CDR3 DNA reads TGTGCCAGCAGCGATCCCAAAGGGGGCGAGCAGTACTTC. Translating it yields CASSDPKGGEQYF. The chain has TRBV13 and TRBJ2-7; TRBD1 is a possible D gene (6 bases). V lost 5 bases and J 6 bases, leaving 14 bases between the germline ends. Germline CDR1 and CDR2: PRHDT and FYEKMQ (reference sequence). This CDR3 comprises 13 residues. The full variable domain, its missing parts supplied by reference TRBV13 and TRBJ2-7, is AAGVIQSPRHLIKEKRETATLKCYPIPRHDTVYWYQQGPGQDPQFLISFYEKMQSDKGSIPDRFSAQQFSDYHSELNMSSLELGDSALYFCASSDPKGGEQYFGPGTRLTVT.